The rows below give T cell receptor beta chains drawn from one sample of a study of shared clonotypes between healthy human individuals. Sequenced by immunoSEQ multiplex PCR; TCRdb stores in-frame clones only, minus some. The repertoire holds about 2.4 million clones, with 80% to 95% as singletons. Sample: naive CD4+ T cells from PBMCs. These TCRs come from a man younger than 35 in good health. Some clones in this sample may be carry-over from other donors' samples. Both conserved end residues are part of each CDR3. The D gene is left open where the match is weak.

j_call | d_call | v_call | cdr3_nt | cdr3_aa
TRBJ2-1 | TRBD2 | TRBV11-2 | TGTGCCAGCAGCTTGAGCGGGGATGAGCAGTTCTTC | CASSLSGDEQFF
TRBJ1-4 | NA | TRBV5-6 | TGTGCCAGCAGCTTTTACAATGAAAAACTGTTTTTT | CASSFYNEKLFF
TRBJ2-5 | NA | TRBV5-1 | TGCGCCAGCAGCTTGGGTCAGGCCCGAGAGACCCAGTACTTC | CASSLGQARETQYF
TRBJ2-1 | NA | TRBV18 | TGTGCCAGCTCACCACAGCCTGAGGAGCAGTTCTTC | CASSPQPEEQFF
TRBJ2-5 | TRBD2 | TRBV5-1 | TGCGCCAGCAGCGCCCGGACTAGCGAGGACCAGTACTTC | CASSARTSEDQYF
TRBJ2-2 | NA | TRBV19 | TGTGCCAGTAGTGTGGTAAATACCGGGGAGCTGTTTTTT | CASSVVNTGELFF
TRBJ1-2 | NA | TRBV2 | TGTGCCAGTATACGAGGACGGGGAGATGGCTACACCTTC | CASIRGRGDGYTF
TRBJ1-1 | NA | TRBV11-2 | TGTGCCAGCAGCTTATATAGGTTGAACACTGAAGCTTTCTTT | CASSLYRLNTEAFF
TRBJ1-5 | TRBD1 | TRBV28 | TGTGCCAGCAGTTTAATTGGGGGAGGGGGCGCCTTGCAGCCCCAGCATTTT | CASSLIGGGGALQPQHF
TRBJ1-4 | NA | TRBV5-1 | TGCGCCAGCAGCTTGGCCGGGTCTAGCCTGGGGGAAAAACTGTTTTTT | CASSLAGSSLGEKLFF
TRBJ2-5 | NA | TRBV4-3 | TGCGCCAGCAGCGACAACCAAGAGACCCAGTACTTC | CASSDNQETQYF